A selection of T cell receptor beta chains follows, all from one sample in a study of cytomegalovirus exposure and HLA in healthy donors. Measured with immunoSEQ multiplex PCR; TCRdb has only the in-frame clones, and not every one. The table records approximately 100,000 clones, 80% to 85% of them present only once. Sequencing used PBMCs. The source of these receptors is a man between 35 and 55 years old in good health and CMV-seronegative. Both conserved end residues are part of each CDR3. A D gene is named only where the DNA matches it firmly.

j_call d_call v_call cdr3_aa
TRBJ1-4 - TRBV5-1 CASSLAGYNEKLFF
TRBJ1-6 - TRBV27 CASSLGAPYSPLHF
TRBJ1-2 - TRBV5-1 CASSRSRGNYGYTF
TRBJ1-4 TRBD1 TRBV9 CASNERGPGEKLFF
TRBJ1-1 - TRBV29-1 CSGGLNTEAFF
TRBJ2-1 TRBD2 TRBV7-2 CASSLVAGPYNEQFF
TRBJ1-5 - TRBV10-2 CASSTVGSNQPQHF
TRBJ2-3 - TRBV4-3 CASSQDRGDTDTQYF
- - TRBV9 CASSVGGTDYEQYF
TRBJ1-4 - TRBV11-2 CASSPGEGEKLFF
TRBJ1-1 - TRBV19 CASSSGREALGEAFF
TRBJ2-7 - TRBV5-1 CASSQQDSSYEQYF
TRBJ2-5 - TRBV9 CASSVETGETQYF
TRBJ1-5 - TRBV9 CASSPKGRNQPQHF
TRBJ2-7 - TRBV19 CASRPQESYEQYF
TRBJ2-6 TRBD1 TRBV12-5 CASGPTGGSPSGANVLTF
TRBJ1-1 - TRBV5-6 CASSLGVQLTEAFF
TRBJ2-2 - TRBV7-9 CASSLRVLGELFF
TRBJ1-1 - TRBV6-5 CASSRGWATEAFF
TRBJ2-1 - TRBV4-1 CASSQDKRRWDEQFF
TRBJ1-2 - TRBV7-9 CASSHFLGGGYTF
TRBJ1-4 - TRBV15 CATSRDKNRAEKLFF
TRBJ2-7 - TRBV27 CASSSFIRTSMPGYEQYF
TRBJ1-1 TRBD1 TRBV10-1 CASSEGQADTRWAFF
TRBJ1-5 TRBD1 TRBV18 CASSPGQNQPQHF
TRBJ1-2 - TRBV19 CASYISGNPPFYGYTF
TRBJ2-5 - TRBV5-4 CASSLYEGTSQYF
TRBJ2-7 - TRBV27 CAASPPGSYEQYF
TRBJ1-2 - TRBV19 CASSIGEGSYGYTF
TRBJ1-2 TRBD1 TRBV18 CASSPDRAVYGYTF
TRBJ2-2 - TRBV6-5 CASSSPPRAGELFF
TRBJ1-1 - TRBV27 CASSQGFLNTEAFF
TRBJ2-5 - TRBV6-1 CASSGTHRETQYF
TRBJ1-2 - TRBV13 CASSSVASGGYTF
TRBJ2-5 TRBD2 TRBV7-2 CASSFLTSGGPRQETQYF
TRBJ2-7 - TRBV9 CASSVRVFDEQYF
TRBJ2-5 TRBD1 TRBV5-1 CASSFSQGEGETQYF
TRBJ2-2 - TRBV7-9 CASSRGSLPGELFF
TRBJ2-1 - TRBV11-2 CASSLGGQRVSNEQFF
TRBJ1-4 TRBD1 TRBV19 CASRPTGTGNEKLFF
TRBJ1-2 - TRBV7-9 CASSLAGVEGYTF
TRBJ2-7 TRBD1 TRBV6-6 CASSYSDRGYEQYF
TRBJ2-6 - TRBV7-9 CASSSDSSGANVLTF
TRBJ1-2 TRBD1 TRBV5-8 CASSLWGQTNYGYTF
TRBJ2-1 - TRBV5-4 CASTGSGLSEQFF
TRBJ2-7 - TRBV27 CASSYSFFNSEQYF
TRBJ2-3 - TRBV19 CASSTRGDTQYF
TRBJ2-1 - TRBV5-1 CASSFLGGENEQFF
TRBJ2-1 TRBD2 TRBV5-1 CASSLGVWRGAGDVSYNEQFF
TRBJ1-4 - TRBV5-1 CASRNTPLPRNEKLFF
TRBJ1-6 - TRBV4-1 CASSQDAGRNNSPLHF
TRBJ1-1 TRBD1 TRBV2 CASSLRTGINTEAFF
TRBJ1-1 - TRBV19 CASSIRGASEAFF
TRBJ1-1 - TRBV6-5 CASSYRGARNTEAFF